These T cell receptor beta chains were read from a single sample in a study of cytotoxic CD8 clonotypes in ibrutinib-treated CLL. The protocol was immunoSEQ multiplex PCR, while the TCRdb copy is restricted to in-frame clones and leaves out a portion. Of about 49,000 clones listed, around 68% are singletons. The specimen comprised PBMCs, sampled after 12 months of ibrutinib treatment. These TCRs come from a human donor with chronic lymphocytic leukemia. Each CDR3 is given with its conserved first and last residue. A D gene is named only where the DNA matches it firmly. Not every row has a clone size; where given, it reads once, few, many or a size class.

DNA,CDR3,D,size,length,J,V
TGTGCCAGCAGCTTGGGCCTAGCGGGGGACACAAGAGGGCAGTTCTTC,CASSLGLAGDTRGQFF,TRBD2,once,16,TRBJ2-1,TRBV5-4
TGCGCCAGCAGCTTGCAGGGGAACTATGGCTACACCTTC,CASSLQGNYGYTF,.,few,13,TRBJ1-2,TRBV5-1
TGTGCTAGCAGCTTAGCCGGAGGGGGAAGGCAAGAGACCCAGTACTTC,CASSLAGGGRQETQYF,.,.,16,TRBJ2-5,TRBV7-7
TGCGCCAGCAGCTTGGCCGGAGGACTAGCGGGGGGTGGGCAGTACTTC,CASSLAGGLAGGGQYF,TRBD2,.,16,TRBJ2-7,TRBV5-1
TGTGCCAGCAGCTCCCGCGGGGGGGACTTGATTCACAATGAGCAGTTCTTC,CASSSRGGDLIHNEQFF,TRBD2,.,17,TRBJ2-1,TRBV7-6
TGTGCCAGTAAAACAGGGTCCTATGGCTACACCTTC,CASKTGSYGYTF,.,.,12,TRBJ1-2,TRBV19
TGTGCCAGCTCACCACGCCAGGGACTAGCGGGGCTTGGGGATGAGCAGTTCTTC,CASSPRQGLAGLGDEQFF,TRBD2,.,18,TRBJ2-1,TRBV18
TGTGCCAGCAAAGAGGGGGCGGAGGAGACCCAGTACTTC,CASKEGAEETQYF,TRBD1,.,13,TRBJ2-5,TRBV6-1
TGTGCCAGCAGCTTAAACTCCCGGGGTTATAGCAATCAGCCCCAGCATTTT,CASSLNSRGYSNQPQHF,.,.,17,TRBJ1-5,TRBV7-8
TGTGCTAGCAGCCCCGGTGGTGGAAACACCATATATTTT,CASSPGGGNTIYF,.,.,13,TRBJ1-3,TRBV7-7
TGCGCCAGCAGCCCCAGAAAGGGTGGGACCTACGAGCAGTACTTC,CASSPRKGGTYEQYF,.,.,15,TRBJ2-7,TRBV5-1
TGTGCCAGCAGTTCCATAGACAGACTCCTCGGAGGAGCTTTCTTT,CASSSIDRLLGGAFF,.,few,15,TRBJ1-1,TRBV5-6
TGTGCCAGCAGCTTAGGTCAGGGTCCCTATGGCTACACCTTC,CASSLGQGPYGYTF,.,.,14,TRBJ1-2,TRBV7-6
TGCGCCAGCAGCTGGCCGGACAGGGGGGGAAGAGAGACCCAGTACTTC,CASSWPDRGGRETQYF,TRBD1,.,16,TRBJ2-5,TRBV5-1
TGTGCCAGTAGCCCATACGGCCATACGCAGTATTTT,CASSPYGHTQYF,.,.,12,TRBJ2-3,TRBV19
TGTGCCAGCAGCTTATTTTTAAATAATTCACCCCTCCACTTT,CASSLFLNNSPLHF,.,.,14,TRBJ1-6,TRBV7-6
TGTGCCAGCAGTGGACAGGGGAGCACTGAAGCTTTCTTT,CASSGQGSTEAFF,TRBD1,.,13,TRBJ1-1,TRBV2